Here is one T cell receptor beta chain with its context. The CDR3 extends over 15 amino acids. With V trimmed by 4 bases and J by 8 bases, 10 bases remained unmatched. Germline CDR1 and CDR2: SGHTA and FQGNSA. This sample was taken from a study of blood T cell repertoires in COVID-19. Authors' processing steps: Quantification of nucleated cells was approximated via reference gene primer amplification. Using immunoSEQ multiplex PCR, the repertoire was profiled, and TCRdb retains in-frame clones only, with some absent. D and trimming come from the DNA, and the V and J calls and clone size come from that table. The table shows around 59,000 clones, with 81% occurring only once.

V is TRBV7-2 and J is TRBJ1-2; the match to TRBD1 covers 10 bases. Sequencing was carried out using peripheral blood. This TCR was recovered from a woman over 75 with active or convalescent COVID-19. The CDR3 loop reads CASSSGQGTVGGYTF. The CDR3 DNA is TGTGCCAGCAGCTCGGGACAGGGGACGGTAGGAGGCTACACCTTC.